This record concerns one TCR beta chain sequence. The CDR3 has 13 residues. Germline V gene data show CDR1 as SGHAT and CDR2 as FQNNGV. The V and J ends lost 5 bases and 6 bases respectively, with 14 bases between them. The data originate from a study of blood T cell repertoires in COVID-19. Study background: Samples came from the United States, Italy and Spain, spanning acute and convalescent COVID-19. Sources were T cells, B-cell-depleted T cells, or PBMCs; the material itself was cDNA or gDNA.

The authors' processing: Amplifying reference gene primers gave estimates of nucleated cell counts. The protocol was immunoSEQ multiplex PCR, while the TCRdb copy is restricted to in-frame clones and leaves out a portion. The DNA was the basis for D and trimming; V, J and clone size are from that table. This table has under 150,000 clones, roughly four fifths appearing once. The sequence was collected from a human donor in a cohort sampled during active COVID-19. V gene TRBV11-2 combines with J gene TRBJ2-7; D is possibly TRBD1 (5 bases). Input material: peripheral blood. The chain's CDR3 is CASSRDSFGEQYF. DNA for the CDR3: TGTGCCAGCAGCCGCGACAGTTTCGGCGAGCAGTACTTC.